Listed here is a single TCR beta chain. The antigen is not known. These data come from a study of cytomegalovirus exposure and HLA in healthy donors. The germline CDR1 and CDR2 sequences are MGHRA and YSYEKL. The CDR3 is 14 residues long. Study-level points and caveats: In vitro confirmation showed three CMV-associated chains to be CMV antigen specific. Among CMV-associated TCR beta chains, most appeared HLA-restricted in a later analysis.

60 Vbeta and 13 Jbeta primers were used in PCR. In the original processing: The authors later counted roughly 87 million unique TCR beta chains, 9.5 million to 11 million of them shared. The repertoire was sequenced with immunoSEQ multiplex PCR; TCRdb's copy has only in-frame clones and lacks some. That table furnishes V, J and clone size, whereas the DNA furnished D and trimming. The data contain some 150,000 clones, around 64% of them singletons. The chain carries TRBV4-1 and TRBJ2-5; D is perhaps TRBD1 (7 bases). The end of the DNA fits TRBJ2-7 better, so the J call may be wrong. Input material: PBMCs. The TCR originated in a woman in her thirties in good health and CMV-seronegative. In DNA form, the CDR3 reads TGCGCCAGCAGCGCGGGACAGCCTGTCTACGAGCAGTACTTC. It encodes CASSAGQPVYEQYF.